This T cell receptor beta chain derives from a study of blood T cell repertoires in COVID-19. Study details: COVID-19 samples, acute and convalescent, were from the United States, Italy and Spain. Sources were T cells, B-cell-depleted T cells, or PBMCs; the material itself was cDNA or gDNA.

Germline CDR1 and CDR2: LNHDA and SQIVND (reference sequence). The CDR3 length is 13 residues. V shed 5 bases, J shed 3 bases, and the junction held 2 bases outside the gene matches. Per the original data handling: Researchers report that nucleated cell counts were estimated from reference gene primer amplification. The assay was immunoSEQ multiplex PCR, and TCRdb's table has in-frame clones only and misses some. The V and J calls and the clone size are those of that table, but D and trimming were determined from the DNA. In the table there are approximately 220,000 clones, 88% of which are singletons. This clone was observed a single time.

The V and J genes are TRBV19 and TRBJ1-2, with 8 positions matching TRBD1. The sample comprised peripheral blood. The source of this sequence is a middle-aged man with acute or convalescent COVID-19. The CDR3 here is CASSVDRDYGYTF. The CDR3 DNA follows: TGTGCCAGTAGTGTGGACAGGGACTATGGCTACACCTTC.